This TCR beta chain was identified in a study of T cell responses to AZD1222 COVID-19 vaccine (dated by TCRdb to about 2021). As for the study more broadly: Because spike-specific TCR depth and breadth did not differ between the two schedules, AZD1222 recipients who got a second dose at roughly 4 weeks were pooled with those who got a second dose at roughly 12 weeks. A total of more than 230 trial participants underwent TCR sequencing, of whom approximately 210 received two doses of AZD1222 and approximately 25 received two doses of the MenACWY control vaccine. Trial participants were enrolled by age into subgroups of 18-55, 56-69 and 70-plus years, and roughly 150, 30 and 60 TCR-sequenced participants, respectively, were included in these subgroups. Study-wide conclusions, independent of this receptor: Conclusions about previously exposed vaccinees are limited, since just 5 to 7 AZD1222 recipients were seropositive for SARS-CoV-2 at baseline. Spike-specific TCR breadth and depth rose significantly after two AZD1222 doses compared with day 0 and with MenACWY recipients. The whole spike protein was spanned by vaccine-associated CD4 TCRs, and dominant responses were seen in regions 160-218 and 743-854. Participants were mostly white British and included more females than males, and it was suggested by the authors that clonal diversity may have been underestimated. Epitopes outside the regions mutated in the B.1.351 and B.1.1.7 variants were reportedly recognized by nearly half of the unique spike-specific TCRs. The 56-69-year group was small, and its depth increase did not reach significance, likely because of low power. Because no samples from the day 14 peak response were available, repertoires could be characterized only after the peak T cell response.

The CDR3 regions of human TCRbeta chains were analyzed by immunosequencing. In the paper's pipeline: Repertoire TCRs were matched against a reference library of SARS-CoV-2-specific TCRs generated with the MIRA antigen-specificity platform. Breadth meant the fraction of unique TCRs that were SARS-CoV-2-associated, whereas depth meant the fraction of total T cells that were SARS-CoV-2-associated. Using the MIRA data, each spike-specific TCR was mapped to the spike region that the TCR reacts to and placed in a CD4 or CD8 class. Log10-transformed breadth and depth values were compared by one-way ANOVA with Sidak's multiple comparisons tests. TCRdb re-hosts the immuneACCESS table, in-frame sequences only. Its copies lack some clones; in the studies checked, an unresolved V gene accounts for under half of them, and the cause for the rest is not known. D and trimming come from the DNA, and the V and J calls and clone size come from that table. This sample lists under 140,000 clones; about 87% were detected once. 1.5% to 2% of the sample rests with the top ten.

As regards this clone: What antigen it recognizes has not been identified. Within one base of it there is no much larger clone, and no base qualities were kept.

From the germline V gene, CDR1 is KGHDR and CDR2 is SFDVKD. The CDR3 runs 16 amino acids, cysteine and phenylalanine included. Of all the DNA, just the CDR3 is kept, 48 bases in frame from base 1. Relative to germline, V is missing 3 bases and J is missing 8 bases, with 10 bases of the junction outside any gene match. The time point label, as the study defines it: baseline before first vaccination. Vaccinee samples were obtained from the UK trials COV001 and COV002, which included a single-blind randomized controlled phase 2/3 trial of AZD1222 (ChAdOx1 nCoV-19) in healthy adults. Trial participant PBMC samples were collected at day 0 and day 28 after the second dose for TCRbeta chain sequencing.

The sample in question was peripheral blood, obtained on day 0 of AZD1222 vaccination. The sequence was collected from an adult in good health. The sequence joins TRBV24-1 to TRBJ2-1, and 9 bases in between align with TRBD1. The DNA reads TGTGCCACCAGTGATCCAGGGGGGACAGGGATCGATGAGCAGTTCTTC. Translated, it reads CATSDPGGTGIDEQFF.